A single sample is the source of the 10 T cell receptor beta chains below, sequenced in a study of type 1 and type 2 diabetes patients. The PCR template was genomic DNA. A primer set of 30 forward and 13 reverse primers amplified the CDR3. TCRdb itself ran the multiplex PCR reads through MiXCR, one entry per CDR3 protein. The sample carries some 250,000 distinct CDR3 sequences, 45% to 60% recorded once. Material for sequencing was peripheral blood mononuclear cells (PBMCs). The receptor set was obtained from a man between 18 and 35 years old with type 2 diabetes.

The chain carries TRBV20-1 and TRBJ2-5; D remains ambiguous. The germline CDR1 and CDR2 sequences are DFQATT and SNEGSKA (reference sequence). V was trimmed by 1 base and J by 6 bases, leaving 9 bases between them. The CDR3 is 12 residues long. The CDR3: CSARVQSQTQYF. The CDR3 DNA follows: TGCAGTGCTAGAGTCCAATCCCAGACCCAGTACTTC.

The chain joins TRBV12-3 or TRBV12-4 to TRBJ2-1, with D tentatively TRBD1 or TRBD2 (5 bases each). V was cut by 6 bases and J by 0 bases, with 12 bases left in between. The CDR3 sequence is 15 residues long. CDR3 residues: CASSPGRSSYNEQFF. Written as DNA, the CDR3 is TGTGCCAGCAGCCCGGGACGGAGCTCCTACAATGAGCAGTTCTTC.

This clonotype occurred a few times. The V call is TRBV7-9, the J call TRBJ2-5; the D is unclear. Germline V CDR1 and CDR2: SEHNR, FQNEAQ (reference sequence). The CDR3 runs 15 residues. Between the trimmed V and J ends, which lost 5 bases and 1 base, there was a span of 14 bases. DNA of the CDR3: TGTGCCAGCAGCCCCCGGCTAGATATCCAAGAGACCCAGTACTTC. Translation: CASSPRLDIQETQYF.

Of note for this clonotype: This could be a read error, since a much larger clone is one nucleotide away. The rearrangement uses TRBV7-6 and TRBJ2-5; the D is unclear. V lost 5 bases and J 0 bases, leaving 13 bases between the germline ends. This CDR3 spans 15 amino acids. From germline, CDR1 is SGHVS and CDR2 FNYEAQ. CDR3 in DNA: TGTGCCAGCAGCAGAGATTTGGGAAACCAAGAGACCCAGTACTTC. Protein: CASSRDLGNQETQYF.

There are a few counts of this clonotype. This sequence joins TRBV29-1 and TRBJ1-4; a possible D gene is TRBD1 (6 bases). This CDR3 has 14 residues. Between the trimmed V and J ends, which lost 1 base and 10 bases, there was a span of 16 bases. Germline lookup yields CDR1 SQVTM and CDR2 ANQGSEA. Here the CDR3 reads CSVEVGVSQGKLFF. CDR3 DNA: TGCAGCGTTGAAGTAGGGGTATCACAGGGAAAACTGTTTTTT.

The chain combines TRBV28 with TRBJ1-4, with a weak D call TRBD1 (6 bases). This CDR3 spans 14 amino acids. Looked up from germline, CDR1 is MDHEN and CDR2 is SYDVKM. Trimming took 10 bases from V and 6 from J, leaving 18 bases between them. CDR3 sequence (DNA): TGTGCCATCGGCGGCCGGGGGCGTCATGAAAAACTGTTTTTT. This gives the protein CAIGGRGRHEKLFF.

This clonotype was seen ten or more times. The rearrangement links TRBV10-3 to TRBJ2-3; D remains ambiguous. V was pared by 5 bases and J by 2 bases, with 5 bases between. The V gene's germline CDR1 is ENHRY and CDR2 SYGVKD. The CDR3 is 12 amino acids. The CDR3 bases are TGTGCCATCAGTTACACCACAGATACGCAGTATTTT. It encodes CAISYTTDTQYF.

This clonotype was detected once. The rearrangement links TRBV5-1 to TRBJ1-6; D perhaps matches TRBD1 (6 bases). This CDR3 comprises 15 residues. Germline V gene lookup returns CDR1 SGHRS and CDR2 YFSETQ. V was cut by 3 bases and J by 12 bases, with 19 bases left in between. Here the CDR3 reads CASSSSRGAEGPLHF. In DNA form, the CDR3 reads TGCGCCAGCAGCTCATCGCGGGGGGCCGAGGGACCCCTCCACTTT.

This clonotype was seen a handful of times. The rearrangement joins TRBV20-1 to TRBJ2-1; D not certain. Per germline, CDR1 DFQATT and CDR2 SNEGSKA (reference sequence). The germline V and J ends were trimmed by 3 bases and 4 bases, with 4 bases remaining between them. The CDR3 runs 11 residues. The CDR3 loop is CSARQYNEQFF. In DNA, the CDR3 is TGCAGTGCTAGGCAGTACAATGAGCAGTTCTTC.

The chain is built from TRBV2 and TRBJ2-3, with 10 positions matching TRBD2. The junction had 6 bases not matched to a gene; V was cut back by 6 bases and J by 9 bases. In germline, CDR1 is SNHLY, CDR2 FYNNEI. The CDR3 runs to 13 residues. The CDR3 region is CASRDSGGHTQYF. The CDR3 coding sequence is TGTGCCAGCAGGGATAGCGGGGGGCACACGCAGTATTTT.